This T cell receptor (beta chain) appears in the sequencing data of a study of molecular identifiers for immune sequencing clone quantification. This clonotype was detected only a few times. CDR1 and CDR2 (germline): MNHEY, SVGAGI. The length of the CDR3 is 15 residues. The V segment lost 5 bases and the J segment 7 bases; nucleotides outside the gene matches: 13. MiXCR, applied by TCRdb to the PCR reads, yields one record per CDR3 protein. Of some 590,000 distinct CDR3 sequences listed, 25% are singletons. This sequence originates from a human donor in good health. Some libraries in this study had Jurkat cell RNA spiked in. The sequenced sample consisted of naive CD8+ T cells from blood, with Jurkat cell RNA spiked in. Subset indicated: FACS-sorted CD8+CD4-CCR7+CD45RA+ naive T cells. This chain connects TRBV6-5 to TRBJ2-7, with 8 bases fitting TRBD1. CDR3 DNA: TGTGCCAGCAGTAAAGACAGGGGCTCGTCTCAGGAGCAGTACTTC. This gives the protein CASSKDRGSSQEQYF.